Here is one T cell receptor (beta chain) with its context. In this sample, this clone turned up a few times. Its binding antigen is unknown. One base away there is no much larger clone; base qualities are not given. These data are taken from a study of metastatic and nonmetastatic thyroid tumors (dated by TCRdb to 2020 to 2022). About the investigation overall: For patients with malignant and with benign thyroid disease, the researchers compared repertoires between peripheral blood samples and tumor or nodule tissue samples.

No treatment had been received by any patient before thyroid surgery. Using T-cell receptor beta sequencing, the study looked back at clinical samples from patients collected from 2012 to 2018. The library was generated by PCR. Sequencer: Illumina HiSeq 4000. High-throughput sequencing was used to profile the TCR beta-chain CDR3 region of each patient. For the original study's pipeline: The researchers built a classifier to tell apart papillary thyroid cancer patients with distant metastasis, based on CDR3 differences among clinicopathological groups. Repertoire diversity was assessed with the Shannon index, and tumor-blood repertoire similarity with the Morisita-Horn index. TCRdb trimmed the raw reads at Q25, called clones with MiXCR and kept productive beta chains. The V and J calls, along with clone size, are taken from TCRdb and not from the paper's own processing. This sample lists around 30,000 clones; less than 25% were detected once. The ten largest clones take up about 2.5% of the sample.

The CDR3 spans 11 residues, from the cysteine through the phenylalanine. CDR3 DNA only is kept here, 33 bases in frame from base 1. From the germline V gene, CDR1 is WSHSY and CDR2 is SAAADI. Trimming at the junction amounts to 7 bases on V and 12 bases on J, and the germline ends lie 13 bases apart. Broad study findings and their caveats: TCR beta diversity was reported as significantly higher in malignant tumors than in benign nodules, in both blood and tumor samples.

This chain is built from TRBV10-2 and TRBJ2-1, with the D gene too uncertain to name. The sequenced material came from blood. The source is a female donor with papillary thyroid cancer or a benign thyroid nodule (not recorded which). Some clones in this sample may be carry-over from other donors' samples. CDR3 region: CASTNIGGQFF. The bases read TGCGCCAGCACTAATATCGGTGGGCAGTTCTTC.